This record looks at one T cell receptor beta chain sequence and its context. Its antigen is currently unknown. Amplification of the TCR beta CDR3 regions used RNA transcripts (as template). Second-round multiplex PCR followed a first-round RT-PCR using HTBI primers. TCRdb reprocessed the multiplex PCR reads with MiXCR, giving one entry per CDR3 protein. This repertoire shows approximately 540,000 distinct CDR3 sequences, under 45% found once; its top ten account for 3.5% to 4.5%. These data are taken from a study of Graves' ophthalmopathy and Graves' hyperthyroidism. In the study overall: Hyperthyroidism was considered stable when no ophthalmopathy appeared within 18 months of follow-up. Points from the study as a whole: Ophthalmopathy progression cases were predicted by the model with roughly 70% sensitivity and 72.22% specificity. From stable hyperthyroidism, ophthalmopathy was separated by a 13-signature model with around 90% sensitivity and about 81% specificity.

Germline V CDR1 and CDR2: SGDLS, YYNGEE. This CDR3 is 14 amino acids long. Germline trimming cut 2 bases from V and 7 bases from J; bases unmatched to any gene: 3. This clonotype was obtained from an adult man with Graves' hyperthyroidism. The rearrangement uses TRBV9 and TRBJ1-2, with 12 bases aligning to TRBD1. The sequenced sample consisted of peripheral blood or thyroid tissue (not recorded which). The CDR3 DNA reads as TGTGCCAGCAGCGTCGGGACAGGGGGCAGTGGCTACACCTTC. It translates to CASSVGTGGSGYTF.